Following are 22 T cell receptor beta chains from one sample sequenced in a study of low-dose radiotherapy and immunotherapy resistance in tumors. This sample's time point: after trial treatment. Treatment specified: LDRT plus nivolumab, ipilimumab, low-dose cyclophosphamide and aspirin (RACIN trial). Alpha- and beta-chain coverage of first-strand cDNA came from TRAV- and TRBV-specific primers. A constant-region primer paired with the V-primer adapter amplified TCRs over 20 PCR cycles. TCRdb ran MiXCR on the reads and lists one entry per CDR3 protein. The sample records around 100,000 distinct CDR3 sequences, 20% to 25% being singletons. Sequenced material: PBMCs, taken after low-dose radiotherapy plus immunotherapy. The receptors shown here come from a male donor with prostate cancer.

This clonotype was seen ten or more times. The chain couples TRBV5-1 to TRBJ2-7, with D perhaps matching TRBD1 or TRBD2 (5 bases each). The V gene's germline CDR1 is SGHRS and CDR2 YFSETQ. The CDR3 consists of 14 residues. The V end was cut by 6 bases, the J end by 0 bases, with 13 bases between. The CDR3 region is CASNRDPSSYEQYF. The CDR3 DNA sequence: TGCGCCAGCAACCGGGACCCAAGCTCCTACGAGCAGTACTTC.

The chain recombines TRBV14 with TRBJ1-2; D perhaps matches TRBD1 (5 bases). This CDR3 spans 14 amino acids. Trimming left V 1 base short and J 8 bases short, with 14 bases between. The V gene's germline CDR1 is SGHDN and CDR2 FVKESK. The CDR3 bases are TGTGCCAGCAGCCAAGTCCGGGGCCTGGGGGGCTACACCTTC. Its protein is CASSQVRGLGGYTF.

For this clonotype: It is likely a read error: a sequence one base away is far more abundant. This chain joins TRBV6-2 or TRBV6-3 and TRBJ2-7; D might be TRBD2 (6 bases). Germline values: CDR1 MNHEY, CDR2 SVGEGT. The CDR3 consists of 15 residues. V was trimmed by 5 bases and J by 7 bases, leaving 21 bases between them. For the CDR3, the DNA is TGTGCCAGCAGTCCCCGAGGGGAGGAATACAATGAGCAGTACTTC. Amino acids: CASSPRGEEYNEQYF.

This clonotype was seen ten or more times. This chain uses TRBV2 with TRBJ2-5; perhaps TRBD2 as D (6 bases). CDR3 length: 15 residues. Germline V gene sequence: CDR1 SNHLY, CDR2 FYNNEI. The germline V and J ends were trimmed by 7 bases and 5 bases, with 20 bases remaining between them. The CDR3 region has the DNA TGTGCCAGCACCGGAGGGACCGGGACGGTGGAGACCCAGTACTTC. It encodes CASTGGTGTVETQYF.

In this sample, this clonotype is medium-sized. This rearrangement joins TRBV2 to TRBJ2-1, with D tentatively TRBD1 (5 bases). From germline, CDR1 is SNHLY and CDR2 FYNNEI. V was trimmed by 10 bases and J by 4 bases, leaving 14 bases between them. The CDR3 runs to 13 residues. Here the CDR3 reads CATRLRQYNEQFF. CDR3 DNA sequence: TGTGCCACCCGGCTCCGACAGTACAATGAGCAGTTCTTC.

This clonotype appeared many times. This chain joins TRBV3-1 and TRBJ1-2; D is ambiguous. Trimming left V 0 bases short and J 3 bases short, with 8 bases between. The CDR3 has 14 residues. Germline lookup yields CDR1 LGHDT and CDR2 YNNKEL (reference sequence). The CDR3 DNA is TGTGCCAGCAGCCAAGACCGGACCCACTATGGCTACACCTTC. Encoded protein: CASSQDRTHYGYTF.

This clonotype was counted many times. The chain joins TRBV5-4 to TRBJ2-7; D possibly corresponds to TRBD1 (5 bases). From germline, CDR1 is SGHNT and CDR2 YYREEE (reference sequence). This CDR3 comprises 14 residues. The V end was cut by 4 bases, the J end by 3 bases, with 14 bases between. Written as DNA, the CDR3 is TGTGCCAGCAGCGACTCGTCTCAGGGCTACGAGCAGTACTTC. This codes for CASSDSSQGYEQYF.

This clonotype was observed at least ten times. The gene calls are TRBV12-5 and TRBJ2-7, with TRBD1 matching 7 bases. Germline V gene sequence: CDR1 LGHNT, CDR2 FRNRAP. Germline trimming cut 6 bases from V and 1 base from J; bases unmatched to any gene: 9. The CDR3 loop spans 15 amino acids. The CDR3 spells CASGPTGTVSYEQYF. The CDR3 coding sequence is TGTGCTAGTGGCCCAACCGGGACAGTATCCTACGAGCAGTACTTC.

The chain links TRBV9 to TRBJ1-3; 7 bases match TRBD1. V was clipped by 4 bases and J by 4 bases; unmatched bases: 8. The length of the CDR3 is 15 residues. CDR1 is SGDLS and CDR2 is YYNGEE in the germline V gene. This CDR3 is CASSTLTGSGNTIYF. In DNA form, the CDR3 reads TGTGCCAGCAGCACCCTGACAGGGTCCGGAAACACCATATATTTT.

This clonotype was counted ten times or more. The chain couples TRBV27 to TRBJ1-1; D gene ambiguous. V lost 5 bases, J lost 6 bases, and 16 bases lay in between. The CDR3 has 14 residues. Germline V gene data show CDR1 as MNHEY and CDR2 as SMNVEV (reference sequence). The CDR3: CASSRSDGVSEAFF. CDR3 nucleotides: TGTGCCAGCAGTCGGTCTGACGGAGTCTCTGAAGCTTTCTTT.

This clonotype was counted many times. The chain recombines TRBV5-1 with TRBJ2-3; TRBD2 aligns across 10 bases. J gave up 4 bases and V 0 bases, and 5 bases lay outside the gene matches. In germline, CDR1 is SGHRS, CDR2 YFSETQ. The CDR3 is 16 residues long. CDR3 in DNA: TGCGCCAGCAGCTTGGGCTCAGCGGGGGGGCCAGATACGCAGTATTTT. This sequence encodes CASSLGSAGGPDTQYF. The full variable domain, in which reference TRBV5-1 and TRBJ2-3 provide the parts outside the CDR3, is KAGVTQTPRYLIKTRGQQVTLSCSPISGHRSVSWYQQTPGQGLQFLFEYFSETQRNKGNFPGRFSGRQFSNSRSEMNVSTLELGDSALYLCASSLGSAGGPDTQYFGPGTRLTVL.

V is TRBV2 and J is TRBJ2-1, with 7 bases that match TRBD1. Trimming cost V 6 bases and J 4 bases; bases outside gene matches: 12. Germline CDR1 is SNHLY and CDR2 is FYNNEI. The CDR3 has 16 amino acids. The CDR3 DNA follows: TGTGCCAGCAGCCTCAGGATAGGACAGGTGTACAATGAGCAGTTCTTC. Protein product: CASSLRIGQVYNEQFF.

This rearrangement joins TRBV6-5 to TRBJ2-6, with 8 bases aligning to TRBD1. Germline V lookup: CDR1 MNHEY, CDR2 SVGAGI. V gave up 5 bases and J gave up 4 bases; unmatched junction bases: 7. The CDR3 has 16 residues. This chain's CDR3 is CASSLGQGWGANVLTF. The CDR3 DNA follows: TGTGCCAGCAGTCTAGGACAGGGCTGGGGGGCCAACGTCCTGACTTTC.

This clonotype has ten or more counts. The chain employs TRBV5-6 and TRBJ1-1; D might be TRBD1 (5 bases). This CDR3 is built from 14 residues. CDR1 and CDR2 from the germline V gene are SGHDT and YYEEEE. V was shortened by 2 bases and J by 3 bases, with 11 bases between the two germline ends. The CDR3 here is CASSFQGGYTEAFF. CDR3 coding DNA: TGTGCCAGCAGCTTTCAGGGAGGTTACACTGAAGCTTTCTTT.

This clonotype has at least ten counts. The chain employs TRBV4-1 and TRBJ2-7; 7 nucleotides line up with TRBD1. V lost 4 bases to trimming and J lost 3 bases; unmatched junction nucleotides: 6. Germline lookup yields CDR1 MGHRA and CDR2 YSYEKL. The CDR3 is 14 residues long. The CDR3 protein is CASSRAGTDYEQYF. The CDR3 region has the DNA TGCGCCAGCAGCCGAGCCGGGACAGACTACGAGCAGTACTTC.

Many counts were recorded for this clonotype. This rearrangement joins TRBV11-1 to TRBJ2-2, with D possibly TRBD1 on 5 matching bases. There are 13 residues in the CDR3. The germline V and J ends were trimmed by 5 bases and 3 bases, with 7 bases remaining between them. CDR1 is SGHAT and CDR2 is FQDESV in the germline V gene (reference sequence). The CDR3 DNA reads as TGTGCCAGCAGCGAGACAGACACCGGGGAGCTGTTTTTT. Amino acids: CASSETDTGELFF.

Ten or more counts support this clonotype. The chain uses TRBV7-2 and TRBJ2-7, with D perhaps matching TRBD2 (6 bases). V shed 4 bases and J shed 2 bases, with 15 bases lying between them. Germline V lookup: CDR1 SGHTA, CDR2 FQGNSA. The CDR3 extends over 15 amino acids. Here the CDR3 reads CASSSVTSLAYEQYF. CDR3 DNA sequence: TGTGCCAGCAGCTCAGTCACTAGCCTCGCCTACGAGCAGTACTTC.

The CDR3 protein is CASKDSHSNQPQHF. The CDR3 nucleotides read TGTGCCAGCAAGGACAGTCATAGCAATCAGCCCCAGCATTTT. The V gene is TRBV2, the J gene TRBJ1-5, with D possibly matching TRBD1 (6 bases). Trimming cost V 7 bases and J 0 bases, with 10 bases left between them. The CDR3 covers 14 residues. CDR1 is SNHLY and CDR2 is FYNNEI in the germline V gene.

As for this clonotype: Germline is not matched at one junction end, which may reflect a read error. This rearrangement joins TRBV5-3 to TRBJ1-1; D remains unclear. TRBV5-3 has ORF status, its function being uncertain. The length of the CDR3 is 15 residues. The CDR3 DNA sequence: TGTGCCAGCAGCTTGAGTGGACTGGCGAACACTGAAGCTTTCTTT. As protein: CASSLSGLANTEAFF.

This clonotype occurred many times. CDR3: CSANGGLETQYF. The CDR3 DNA is TGCAGTGCCAACGGGGGCCTTGAGACCCAGTACTTC. The chain joins TRBV20-1 to TRBJ2-5, with D perhaps given as TRBD1 or TRBD2 (6 bases each). This CDR3 is built from 12 residues. CDR1 and CDR2 (germline): DFQATT, SNEGSKA (reference sequence). V was shortened by 6 bases and J by 5 bases, with 13 bases between the two germline ends.

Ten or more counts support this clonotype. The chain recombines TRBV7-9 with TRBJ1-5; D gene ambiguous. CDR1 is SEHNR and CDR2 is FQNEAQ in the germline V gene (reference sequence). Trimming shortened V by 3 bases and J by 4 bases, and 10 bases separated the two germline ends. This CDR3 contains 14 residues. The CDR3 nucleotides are TGTGCCAGCAGCTTTGCAGCGGCAAATCAGCCCCAGCATTTT. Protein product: CASSFAAANQPQHF.

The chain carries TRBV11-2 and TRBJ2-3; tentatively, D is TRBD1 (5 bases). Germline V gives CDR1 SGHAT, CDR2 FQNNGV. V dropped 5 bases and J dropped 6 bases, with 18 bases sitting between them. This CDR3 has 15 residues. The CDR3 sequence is CASSPRTRVWDTQYF. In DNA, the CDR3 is TGTGCCAGCAGCCCAAGGACCAGGGTCTGGGATACGCAGTATTTT.